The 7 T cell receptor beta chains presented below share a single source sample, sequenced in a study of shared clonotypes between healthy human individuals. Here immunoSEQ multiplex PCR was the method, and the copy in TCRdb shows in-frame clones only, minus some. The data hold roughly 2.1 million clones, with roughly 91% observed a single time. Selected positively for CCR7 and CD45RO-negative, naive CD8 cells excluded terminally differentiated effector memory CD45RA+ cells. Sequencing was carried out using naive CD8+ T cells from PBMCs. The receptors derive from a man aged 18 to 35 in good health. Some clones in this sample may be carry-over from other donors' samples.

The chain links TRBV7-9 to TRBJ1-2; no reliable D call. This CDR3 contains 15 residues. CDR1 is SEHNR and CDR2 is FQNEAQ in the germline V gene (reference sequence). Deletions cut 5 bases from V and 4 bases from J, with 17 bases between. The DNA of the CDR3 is TGTGCCAGCAGCCCCGGGCCGGTTACTCTCTATGGCTACACCTTC. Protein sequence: CASSPGPVTLYGYTF.

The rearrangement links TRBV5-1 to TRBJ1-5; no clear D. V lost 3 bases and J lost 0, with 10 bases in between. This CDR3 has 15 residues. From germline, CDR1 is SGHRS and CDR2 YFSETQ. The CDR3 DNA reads TGCGCCAGCAGCTCGGTCGGCGGTAGCAATCAGCCCCAGCATTTT. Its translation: CASSSVGGSNQPQHF.

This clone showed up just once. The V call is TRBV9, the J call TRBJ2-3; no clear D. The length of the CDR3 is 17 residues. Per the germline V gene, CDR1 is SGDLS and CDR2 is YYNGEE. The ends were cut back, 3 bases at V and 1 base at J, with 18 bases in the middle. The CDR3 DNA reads TGTGCCAGCAGCGAAAATAACGGGTGGTCTGGCACAGATACGCAGTATTTT. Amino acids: CASSENNGWSGTDTQYF.

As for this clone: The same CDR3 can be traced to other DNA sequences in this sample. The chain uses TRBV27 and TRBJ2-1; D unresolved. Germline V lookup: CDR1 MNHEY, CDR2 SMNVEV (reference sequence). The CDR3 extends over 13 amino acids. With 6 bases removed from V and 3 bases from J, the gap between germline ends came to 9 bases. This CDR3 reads CASSQDGYNEQFF. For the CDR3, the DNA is TGTGCCAGCAGCCAGGACGGCTACAATGAGCAGTTCTTC.

CDR3 region: CASSYVGQTIDEQFF. The CDR3 coding sequence is TGTGCCAGCAGTTACGTCGGACAGACTATCGATGAGCAGTTCTTC. This chain links TRBV6-5 with TRBJ2-1, with a weak D call TRBD1 (6 bases). The CDR3 contains 15 residues. V shed 2 bases and J shed 8 bases, with 16 bases lying between them. CDR1 and CDR2 from the germline V gene are MNHEY and SVGAGI.

DNA of the CDR3: TGTGCCACCAGCAGTGCCGAGGACCCTACAAGGGAGCAGTTCTTC. Its translation: CATSSAEDPTREQFF. This chain joins TRBV15 and TRBJ2-1, with D unresolved. The CDR3 loop spans 15 amino acids. Trimming removed 3 bases from V and 10 bases from J, with 19 bases in between. CDR1 is LNHNV, CDR2 YYDKDF, per germline (reference sequence).

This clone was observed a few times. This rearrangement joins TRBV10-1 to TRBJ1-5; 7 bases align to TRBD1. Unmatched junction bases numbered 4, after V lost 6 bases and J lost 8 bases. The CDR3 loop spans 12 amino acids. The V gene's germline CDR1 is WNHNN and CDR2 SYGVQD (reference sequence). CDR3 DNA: TGCGCCAGCAGCGCGGGGACAGAGCCCCAGCATTTT. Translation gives CASSAGTEPQHF.